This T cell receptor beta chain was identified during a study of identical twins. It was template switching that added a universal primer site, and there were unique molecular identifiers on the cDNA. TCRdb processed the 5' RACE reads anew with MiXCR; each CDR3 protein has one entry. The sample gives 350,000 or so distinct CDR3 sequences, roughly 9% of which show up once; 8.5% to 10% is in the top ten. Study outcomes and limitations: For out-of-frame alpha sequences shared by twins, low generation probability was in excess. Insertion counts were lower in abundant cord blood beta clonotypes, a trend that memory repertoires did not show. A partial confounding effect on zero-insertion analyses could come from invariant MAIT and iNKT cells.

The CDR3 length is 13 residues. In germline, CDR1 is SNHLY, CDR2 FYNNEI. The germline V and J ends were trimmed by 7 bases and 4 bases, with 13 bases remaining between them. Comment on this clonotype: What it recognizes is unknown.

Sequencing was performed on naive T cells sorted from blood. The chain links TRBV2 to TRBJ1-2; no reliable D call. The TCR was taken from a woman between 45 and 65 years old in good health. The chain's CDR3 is CASIQSQFYGYTF. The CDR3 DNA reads TGTGCCAGCATACAGTCTCAGTTCTATGGCTACACCTTC. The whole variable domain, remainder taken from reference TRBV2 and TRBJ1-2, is EPEVTQTPSHQVTQMGQEVILRCVPISNHLYFYWYRQILGQKVEFLVSFYNNEISEKSEIFDDQFSVERPDGSNFTLKIRSTKLEDSAMYFCASIQSQFYGYTFGSGTRLTVV.